This TCR beta chain was captured by sequencing in a study of CD8+ T cells in alopecia areata. Looking at the study overall: Female roughly 7-11-week-old C3H/HeJ recipients received skin from 6-12-month-old C3H/HeJ graft donors with spontaneous alopecia. Findings and limits, study-wide: Besides other cells, scalp samples also yield sequences of resident alphabeta T cells from normal skin. An increase in clonality over normal scalp was evident in lesional scalp, especially alopecia totalis/universalis.

cDNA prepared by RNA extraction and subsequent reverse transcription served as the template for sequencing. Some clones are missing from TCRdb's copy, which holds only in-frame ones; the method was immunoSEQ multiplex PCR. The data list over 250,000 clones, none observed once; roughly 1.2% falls to the top ten. CDR1 is FNHDT, CDR2 SITEND, per germline (reference sequence). The trim removed 5 bases at V and 0 bases at J, leaving 4 bases unmatched. This CDR3 is 16 amino acids long. This clone was seen a few times. Antigen specificity is unknown. Mouse gene names and germline throughout. The missing CDR3 end, 4 residues past where the read stops, is filled in from the germline J gene. Researchers sorted pooled cutaneous lymph node cells on the basis of CD4, CD8alpha, NKG2D, NKG2ACE and other markers.

V and J are TRBV19 and TRBJ2-1, with TRBD2 matching 11 bases. The specimen was CD4+ T cells sorted from a lymph node. The TCR originated in a C3H/HeJ mouse with alopecia areata. Strain haplotype at MHC: H2-k. The CDR3 is CASSRLGGDNYAEQFF. Partial CDR3 DNA: TGTGCCAGCAGCCGACTGGGGGGGGATAACTATGCT.